This T cell receptor (beta chain) was identified during a study of T cell repertoires in cytomegalovirus infection. The wider study: CMV infection together with matching HLA type was indicated by public TCR beta signatures.

Using its own MiXCR run on the reads, TCRdb lists one record per CDR3 protein. The sample consists of some 700,000 distinct CDR3 sequences, 35% to 45% of them appearing once. This clonotype occurred a few times. The antigen remains undetermined. General study findings and limits: In two of eight donors, the top clonotype was HLA-C-restricted CMV-specific.

This CDR3 has 15 amino acids. With 2 bases removed from V and 8 bases from J, the gap between germline ends came to 17 bases. CDR1 SGHRS and CDR2 YFSETQ come from the germline V gene. The sequence derives from a human donor in good health (CMV status not recorded). Some clones in this sample may be carry-over from other donors' samples. The chain recombines TRBV5-1 with TRBJ2-1, with TRBD1 as a possible D gene (6 bases). Sequencing used PBMCs. CDR3 in amino acids: CASSLTQGAGHEQFF. Written as DNA, the CDR3 is TGCGCCAGCAGCTTAACACAGGGTGCTGGCCATGAGCAGTTCTTC.